This paragraph covers one TCR beta chain sequence. The antigen remains unidentified. V shed 1 base and J shed 6 bases, with 21 bases lying between them. CDR1 and CDR2 from the germline V gene are DFQATT and SNEGSKA (reference sequence). The CDR3 consists of 16 residues. The source of the sample is a study of blood T cells in healthy people across ages. Overall study results and limits: Higher diversity and more naive CD4+ cells were features of long-lived donors, compared to aged donors.

Peripheral blood, approximately 10 milliliters per donor, was collected. There were at least 6 micrograms of total RNA extracted from every sample. Then a second PCR, running roughly 6 to 12 cycles, was carried out with a sample-barcoded 5' primer and a J-beta primer mix. TCRdb reprocessed the 5' RACE reads with MiXCR, giving one entry per CDR3 protein. The table lists around 1.1 million distinct CDR3 sequences, roughly two fifths of them singletons. V is TRBV20-1 and J is TRBJ1-2; D is perhaps TRBD1 (6 bases). This TCR derives from a man younger than 30 in good health. The sample was blood. CDR3 amino acids: CSARGGGDFGPDGYTF. CDR3 DNA: TGCAGTGCTAGAGGAGGGGGTGATTTCGGACCCGATGGCTACACCTTC.